This is a list of T cell receptor beta chains from one sample in a study of early T cells in non-severe SARS-CoV-2 infection. One entry per CDR3 protein, called by TCRdb with MiXCR from the 5' RACE reads. The sample includes tens of thousands of distinct CDR3 sequences, around 9.1% of them seen just once. Sequenced: whole blood. The receptors shown here come from an adult who was a healthcare worker with PCR-confirmed SARS-CoV-2 infection or an uninfected control (not recorded which). Each CDR3 is given with its conserved first and last residue. The D gene is left open where the match is weak. Not all rows give a size; the values are once, few, many and, for expanded clones, a class.

j_call: TRBJ1-2
d_call: NA
clone_size: NA
v_call: TRBV7-9
cdr3_nt: TGTGCCAGCAGCTTATCACCCGCAGCTAACTATGGCTACACCTTC
cdr3_aa: CASSLSPAANYGYTF

j_call: TRBJ2-1
d_call: TRBD2
clone_size: many
v_call: TRBV6-2/TRBV6-3
cdr3_nt: TGTGCCAGCGGGGGAGGGGCCTACAATGAGCAGTTCTTC
cdr3_aa: CASGGGAYNEQFF

j_call: TRBJ1-2
d_call: TRBD1
clone_size: many
v_call: TRBV19
cdr3_nt: TGTGCCAGTAGTCCACCGGGACAGGGGTTTTATAACTATGGCTACACCTTC
cdr3_aa: CASSPPGQGFYNYGYTF

j_call: TRBJ2-7
d_call: TRBD2
clone_size: many
v_call: TRBV20-1
cdr3_nt: TGCAGTGCTAGAGCTTTTACCGGGACTAGCGGGAGGTTCTACGAGCAGTACTTC
cdr3_aa: CSARAFTGTSGRFYEQYF

j_call: TRBJ1-1
d_call: NA
clone_size: many
v_call: TRBV7-2
cdr3_nt: TGTGCCAGCAGCTTAGACAGGGTGAACACTGAAGCTTTCTTT
cdr3_aa: CASSLDRVNTEAFF

j_call: TRBJ2-1
d_call: TRBD2
clone_size: many
v_call: TRBV7-3
cdr3_nt: TGTGCCAGCAGCTTATCCCTAGCGGGGGGCCCCCTCGGTGAGCAGTTCTTC
cdr3_aa: CASSLSLAGGPLGEQFF

j_call: TRBJ1-2
d_call: NA
clone_size: many
v_call: TRBV3-1
cdr3_nt: TGTGCCAGCAGCCATGAGGGCTATGGCTACACCTTC
cdr3_aa: CASSHEGYGYTF

j_call: TRBJ1-3
d_call: NA
clone_size: few
v_call: TRBV5-3
cdr3_nt: TGTGCCAGAAGTCCGGCGGGCTCTGGAAACACCATATATTTT
cdr3_aa: CARSPAGSGNTIYF

j_call: TRBJ1-1
d_call: NA
clone_size: few
v_call: TRBV7-9
cdr3_nt: TGTGCCAGCAGCTTTACCTTGAACACTGAAGCTTTCTTT
cdr3_aa: CASSFTLNTEAFF

j_call: TRBJ1-2
d_call: NA
clone_size: many
v_call: TRBV3-1
cdr3_nt: TGTGCCAGCAGCCAAATACAGGGATCCCTCTATGGCTACACCTTC
cdr3_aa: CASSQIQGSLYGYTF

j_call: TRBJ2-5
d_call: NA
clone_size: many
v_call: TRBV12-5
cdr3_nt: TGTGCTAGTGGTATACCACGGGACACCCAAGAGACCCAGTACTTC
cdr3_aa: CASGIPRDTQETQYF

j_call: TRBJ2-3
d_call: NA
clone_size: NA
v_call: TRBV7-2
cdr3_nt: TGTGCCAGCAGCACCCCTACAGATACGCAGTATTTT
cdr3_aa: CASSTPTDTQYF